This TCR beta chain was captured in a study of shared clonotypes between healthy human individuals. Sorted subsets were amplified in replicate PCRs using 200 ng DNA, around 30,000 T cell genomes. Sequencing was performed with immunoSEQ multiplex PCR; in TCRdb, only in-frame clones are kept and a portion is missing. The sample has 2 million to 3 million clones; under 95% are singletons. CDR3 size: 15 residues. Germline CDR1 and CDR2: SGHAT and FQNNGV. With 0 bases clipped from V and 4 bases from J, the junction kept 6 bases outside the gene matches. Points from the study as a whole: In contrast to clonotypes shared by all four donors, non-shared clonotypes had lower generation probabilities. Sampling covered nothing but blood. Tissue TCR repertoires likely differ from those found in blood. Clonotypes that were shared across a few donors made up roughly 5% of naive CD4 clonotypes.

Turning to this clone: Antigen unknown.

The chain employs TRBV11-2 and TRBJ2-7, with TRBD2 matching 7 bases. This TCR was sampled from a man younger than 35 in good health. Some clones in this sample may be carry-over from other donors' samples. Sequenced input: naive CD4+ T cells from PBMCs. Subset of the sample: CD45RA+ positively selected. Written as DNA, the CDR3 is TGTGCCAGCAGCTTAGAGGCGGGAGTCCTTTACGAGCAGTACTTC. This sequence encodes CASSLEAGVLYEQYF.